The present entry profiles one T cell receptor (beta chain) with its context. The antigen this receptor binds is unknown. No base qualities exist here, and no much larger clone lies one base off it. This entry comes from a study of T cell responses to AZD1222 COVID-19 vaccine (dated by TCRdb to the early 2020s). About the study as a whole: AZD1222 recipients given second doses at about 4 weeks or at about 12 weeks were pooled, since spike-specific TCR depth and breadth were not found to differ between the two schedules. Trial participants were enrolled by age into 18-55, 56-69 and 70-plus year subgroups, with 148, 28 and 57 TCR-sequenced participants respectively. TCR sequencing was performed for roughly 240 trial participants, of whom around 210 were given two doses of AZD1222 and around 25 were given two doses of MenACWY control vaccine. Here is what the overall study found, with its caveats: Reportedly, close to half of the unique spike-specific TCRs recognized epitopes lying outside the regions that are mutated in the B.1.351 and B.1.1.7 variants. Conclusions about previously exposed vaccinees are limited, since just five or six AZD1222 recipients were seropositive for SARS-CoV-2 at baseline. Because no day 14 peak-response samples were available, the repertoires could be characterized only after the peak T cell response. The whole spike protein was spanned by vaccine-associated CD4 TCRs, and dominant responses were seen in regions 160-218 and 743-854. A significant rise in spike-specific TCR breadth and depth was observed after two AZD1222 doses relative to day 0 and relative to MenACWY recipients. In the small 56-69-year group, the increase in depth fell short of significance, most likely because of low power. Most participants were white British and females outnumbered males, and the authors suggested that clonal diversity may have been underestimated.

The CDR3 holds 16 amino acids from the cysteine to the phenylalanine. The entry retains the CDR3 DNA only, 48 bases that are in frame from base 1. V and J are trimmed by 5 bases and 4 bases, and the gene matches miss 12 bases of the junction. CDR1 and CDR2 are read off the germline V gene (reference sequence) as SEHNR and FQNEAQ. The CDR3 regions of human TCRbeta chains were subjected to immunosequencing. The paper's data handling went like this. TCRs in the repertoires were matched against a reference library of SARS-CoV-2-specific TCRs that had been generated with the MIRA antigen-specificity platform. Breadth meant the fraction of unique TCRs that were SARS-CoV-2-associated, whereas depth meant the fraction of total T cells that were SARS-CoV-2-associated. Using the MIRA data, each spike-specific TCR was assigned both to the spike region to which the TCR was reactive and to a CD4 or CD8 class. Log10-transformed breadth and depth values were compared by one-way ANOVA with Sidak's multiple comparisons tests. TCRdb re-hosts the immuneACCESS table, in-frame sequences only. Its copies lack some clones; in the studies checked, an unresolved V gene accounts for under half of them, and the cause for the rest is not known. V, J and clone size derive from that table, while D and trimming were established from the DNA sequence. The sample has tens of thousands of clones on record, 90% of them singletons. The top ten clonotypes cover approximately 4.2% of the sample.

The intended sense of this specimen's time point label: baseline before first vaccination. Vaccinee samples were obtained from the UK trials COV001 and COV002, which included a single-blind randomized controlled phase 2/3 trial of AZD1222 (ChAdOx1 nCoV-19) in healthy adults. Trial participant PBMC samples were collected at day 0 and day 28 after the second dose for TCRbeta chain sequencing. This chain is built from TRBV7-9 and TRBJ2-3; TRBD1 lines up with 7 middle nucleotides. The sequencing used peripheral blood, collected on day 0 of AZD1222 vaccination. The receptor was isolated from an adult in good health. The sequenced DNA: TGTGCCAGCAGCCCGCTGACAGGGCCAAGACCAGATACGCAGTATTTT. Its translation is CASSPLTGPRPDTQYF.